This T cell receptor (beta chain) was sequenced in a study of T cells after yellow fever vaccination. Each CDR3 protein is one row after TCRdb ran MiXCR on the 5' RACE reads. The sample holds 300,000 to 350,000 distinct CDR3 sequences; 4% are singletons and the top ten take less than 25%. In this sample, this clonotype turned up a few times. Its specificity is not known. Germline CDR1 reads SGHAT; CDR2 reads FQNNGV. This CDR3 is built from 16 residues. Trimming at V came to 3 bases and at J to 2 bases, leaving 6 bases not matched to a gene. Findings of the study overall: Clones from primary vaccination mostly reappeared after the booster (about 97% CD4, less than 90% CD8).

This sequence originates from a young man who received the YFV17D yellow fever vaccine. The J gene is TRBJ2-2, the V gene TRBV11-2; 7 bases line up with TRBD1. The source was PBMCs, collected 5 days after the yellow fever booster vaccination. The CDR3 reads CASSFIWTGNTGELFF. CDR3 DNA sequence: TGTGCCAGCAGCTTTATTTGGACAGGCAACACCGGGGAGCTGTTTTTT.